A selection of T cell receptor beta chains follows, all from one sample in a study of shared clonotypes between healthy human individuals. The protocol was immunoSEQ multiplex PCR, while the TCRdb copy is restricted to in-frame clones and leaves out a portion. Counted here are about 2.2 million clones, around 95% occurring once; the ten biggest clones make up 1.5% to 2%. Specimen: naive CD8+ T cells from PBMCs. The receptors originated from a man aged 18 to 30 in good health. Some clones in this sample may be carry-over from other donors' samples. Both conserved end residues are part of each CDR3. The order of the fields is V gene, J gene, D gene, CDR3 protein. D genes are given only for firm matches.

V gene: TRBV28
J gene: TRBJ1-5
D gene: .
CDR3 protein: CASSLGARQPQHF

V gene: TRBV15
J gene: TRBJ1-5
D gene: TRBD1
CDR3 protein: CATTMDRGSNQPQHF

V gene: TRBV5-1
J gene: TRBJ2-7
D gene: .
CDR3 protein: CASSDRETGEQYF

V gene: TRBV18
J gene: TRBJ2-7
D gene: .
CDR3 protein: CASSPLAASYEQYF

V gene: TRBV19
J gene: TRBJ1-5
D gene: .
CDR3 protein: CASNRGSSNQPQHF

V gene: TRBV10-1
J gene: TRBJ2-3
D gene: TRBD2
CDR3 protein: CASSSRLAGDTDTQYF

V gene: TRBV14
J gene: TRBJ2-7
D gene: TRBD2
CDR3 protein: CASSPRTSGRPYEQYF

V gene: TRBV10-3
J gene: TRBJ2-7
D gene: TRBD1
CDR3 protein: CAIRVGQGDSYEQYF

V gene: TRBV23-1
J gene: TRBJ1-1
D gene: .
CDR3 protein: CASRIVNNPEAFF

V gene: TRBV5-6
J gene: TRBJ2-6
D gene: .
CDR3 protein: CASSWGRPGANVLTF

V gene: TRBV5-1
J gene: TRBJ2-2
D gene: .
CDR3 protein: CASSLVMRTNTGELFF

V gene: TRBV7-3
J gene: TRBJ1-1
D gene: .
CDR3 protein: CASSSTDSDTEAFF

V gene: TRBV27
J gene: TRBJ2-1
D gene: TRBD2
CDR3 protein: CASSLLAGGRSSYNEQFF

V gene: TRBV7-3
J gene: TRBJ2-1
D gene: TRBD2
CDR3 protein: CASSYSSKLASEQFF

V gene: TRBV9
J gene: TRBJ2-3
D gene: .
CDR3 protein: CASSEASIPTDTQYF

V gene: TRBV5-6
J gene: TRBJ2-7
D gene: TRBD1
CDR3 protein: CASSLGSGTGIGYEQYF

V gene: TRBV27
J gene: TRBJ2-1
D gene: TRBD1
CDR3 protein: CASSNTGTGGAYEQFF

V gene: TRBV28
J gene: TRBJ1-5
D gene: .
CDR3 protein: CASSLLVFGNQPQHF

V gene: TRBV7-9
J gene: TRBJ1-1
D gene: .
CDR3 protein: CASSITQALNTEAFF

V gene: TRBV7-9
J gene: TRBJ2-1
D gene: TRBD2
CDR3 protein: CASRLAGGQSYNEQFF

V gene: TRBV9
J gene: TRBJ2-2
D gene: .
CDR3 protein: CASSVGGGSTGELFF

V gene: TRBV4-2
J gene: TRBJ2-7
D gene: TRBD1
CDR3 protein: CASSQGTYRGRGYEQYF

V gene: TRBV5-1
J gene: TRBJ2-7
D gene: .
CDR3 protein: CASSRPGGSTHEQYF

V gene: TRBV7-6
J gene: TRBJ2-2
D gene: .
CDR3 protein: CASSLAIAANTGELFF

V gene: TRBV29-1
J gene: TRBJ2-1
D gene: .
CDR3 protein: CSVRIYNEQFF

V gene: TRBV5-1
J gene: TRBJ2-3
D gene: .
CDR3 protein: CASSSPTDTQYF

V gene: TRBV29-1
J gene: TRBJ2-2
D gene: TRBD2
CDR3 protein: CSVELAAANTGELFF

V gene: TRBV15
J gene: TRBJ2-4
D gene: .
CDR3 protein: CATSSPALAKNIQYF

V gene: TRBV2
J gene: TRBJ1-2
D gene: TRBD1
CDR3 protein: CASGIWGQGSYGYTF

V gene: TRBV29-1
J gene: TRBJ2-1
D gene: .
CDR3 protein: CSVPDQRVYNEQFF

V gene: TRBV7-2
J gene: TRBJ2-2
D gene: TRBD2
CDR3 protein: CASSLFSQRGAGELFF

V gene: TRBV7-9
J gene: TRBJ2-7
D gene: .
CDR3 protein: CASSLWRVDSYEQYF

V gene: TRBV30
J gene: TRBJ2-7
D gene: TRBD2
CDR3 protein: CAWSVPSGLIYEQYF

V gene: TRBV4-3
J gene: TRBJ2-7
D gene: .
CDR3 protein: CASSQDGRTEQYF

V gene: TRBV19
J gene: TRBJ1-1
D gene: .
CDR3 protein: CASSIKPTGTEAFF

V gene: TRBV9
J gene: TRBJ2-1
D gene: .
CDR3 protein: CASSVDTSRYNEQFF

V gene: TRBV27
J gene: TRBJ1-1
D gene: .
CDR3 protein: CASSLSGKAAEAFF

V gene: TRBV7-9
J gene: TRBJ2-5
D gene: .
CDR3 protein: CASSLGPGLQETQYF

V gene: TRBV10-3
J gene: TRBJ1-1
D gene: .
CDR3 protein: CAISEMRGSGTEAFF

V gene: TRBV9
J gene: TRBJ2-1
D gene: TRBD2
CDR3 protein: CASSVGGGTSGSLQFF

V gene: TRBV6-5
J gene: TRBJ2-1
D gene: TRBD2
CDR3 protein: CASRPSGSYNEQFF